A single sample is the source of the 10 T cell receptor beta chains below, sequenced in a study of regulatory T cells in long-lasting Graves disease. Libraries of TCR beta came from iRepertoire HTBI primers plus Arm-PCR of CDR3 regions. TCRdb used MiXCR to reprocess the multiplex PCR reads, holding one entry per CDR3 protein. The data contain roughly 560,000 distinct CDR3 sequences, about 16% of them singletons. As for time point: newly diagnosed GD, antithyroid drugs for less than 3 months. The TCR library was made from RNA that had been extracted from PBMCs in TRIzol. These sequences were also reported in another study, on T cells in Graves' hyperthyroidism and ophthalmopathy.

Sample: peripheral blood mononuclear cells (PBMCs), taken at new diagnosis, from a patient treated with antithyroid drugs. These receptors all come from a woman aged 40 to 65 with Graves disease.

This chain uses TRBV6-7 with TRBJ1-1; D possibly corresponds to TRBD1 (5 bases). TRBV6-7 is filed as an ORF, its function uncertain. CDR3 length equals 14 residues. V lost 2 bases and J lost 1, with 8 bases in between. Here the CDR3 DNA reads TGTGCCAGCAGTTACCCCGGACAGAACACTGAAGCTTTCTTT. This sequence encodes CASSYPGQNTEAFF.

In this sample, this clonotype turned up many times. The chain carries TRBV10-3 and TRBJ1-1, with 9 nucleotides matching TRBD1. The V and J ends lost 6 bases and 5 bases, in that order; junction bases with no gene match: 7. Germline CDR1 and CDR2: ENHRY and SYGVKD. The CDR3 is 14 residues long. The CDR3 region has the DNA TGTGCCATCAGGGAGGACAGGGGCCCTACTGAAGCTTTCTTT. It specifies CAIREDRGPTEAFF.

This clonotype was observed at least ten times. The CDR3 sequence is CASSESRDYLDTQYF. The CDR3 DNA follows: TGTGCCAGCAGTGAATCCCGGGACTACCTTGATACGCAGTATTTT. V gene TRBV2 combines with J gene TRBJ2-3; 7 bases fit TRBD2. After removal of 2 bases from V and 6 bases from J, the junction contained 8 bases not matched to a gene. Germline loops: CDR1 SNHLY, CDR2 FYNNEI. This CDR3 is 15 amino acids long.

Ten or more counts support this clonotype. The chain employs TRBV27 and TRBJ1-4; 10 bases match TRBD1. From germline, CDR1 is MNHEY and CDR2 SMNVEV (reference sequence). The CDR3 extends over 15 amino acids. With 3 bases clipped from V and 7 bases from J, the junction kept 5 bases outside the gene matches. In nucleotides, the CDR3 is TGTGCCAGCAGTTTGACAGGGGGCAGGAGTGAAAAACTGTTTTTT. It encodes CASSLTGGRSEKLFF.

Many counts were recorded for this clonotype. The chain couples TRBV28 to TRBJ2-5, with D perhaps matching TRBD2 (7 bases). V was cut by 6 bases and J by 0 bases, with 17 bases left in between. The CDR3 totals 16 residues. CDR1 is MDHEN, CDR2 SYDVKM, per germline. The CDR3 loop is CASSRRGAEYQETQYF. The CDR3 region has the DNA TGTGCCAGCAGCCGCCGGGGGGCTGAGTACCAAGAGACCCAGTACTTC.

At least ten counts were recorded for this clonotype. The rearrangement links TRBV29-1 to TRBJ2-1, with TRBD1 matching over 8 bases. The CDR3 covers 15 residues. The ends lost 4 bases at V and 4 bases at J; junction bases unmatched: 9. Looked up from germline, CDR1 is SQVTM and CDR2 is ANQGSEA. The CDR3 bases are TGCAGCGTTGTATTCCGGGGACAGGCGTACAATGAGCAGTTCTTC. Translation: CSVVFRGQAYNEQFF.

Many counts were recorded for this clonotype. The chain recombines TRBV10-2 with TRBJ1-1, with 7 positions matching TRBD1. Trimming removed 6 bases from V and 1 base from J; junction bases left unmatched: 5. The CDR3 loop spans 14 amino acids. The germline V gene has CDR1 WSHSY and CDR2 SAAADI. The CDR3 sequence: CASRRQGWNTEAFF. Here the CDR3 DNA reads TGCGCCAGCAGGCGACAGGGTTGGAACACTGAAGCTTTCTTT.

This clonotype was observed many times. V usage is TRBV7-3 and J usage is TRBJ2-2, with unresolved D. CDR3 length: 14 residues. The V gene's germline CDR1 is SGHTA and CDR2 FQGTGA. Trimming removed 0 bases from V and 4 bases from J, with 6 bases in between. The CDR3 here is CASSLTELTGELFF. CDR3 sequence (DNA): TGTGCCAGCAGCTTAACAGAACTCACCGGGGAGCTGTTTTTT.

This clonotype was observed many times. The V and J genes are TRBV5-4 and TRBJ2-7; D possibly corresponds to TRBD2 (6 bases). V was shortened by 3 bases and J by 2 bases, with 9 bases between the two germline ends. From germline, CDR1 is SGHNT and CDR2 YYREEE (reference sequence). CDR3 length: 13 amino acids. CDR3 DNA sequence: TGTGCCAGCAGCTGGGGAGGCACCTACGAGCAGTACTTC. Residues: CASSWGGTYEQYF.

This clonotype was observed many times. CDR3 in DNA: TGCAGTGCTAGCCCATTCGGGGCTAACCAAGAGACCCAGTACTTC. This encodes CSASPFGANQETQYF. The V and J genes are TRBV20-1 and TRBJ2-5; either TRBD1 or TRBD2 may fit D (5 bases each). CDR1 and CDR2 (germline): DFQATT, SNEGSKA (reference sequence). The CDR3 is made up of 15 amino acids. The V end was cut by 3 bases, the J end by 0 bases, with 14 bases between.